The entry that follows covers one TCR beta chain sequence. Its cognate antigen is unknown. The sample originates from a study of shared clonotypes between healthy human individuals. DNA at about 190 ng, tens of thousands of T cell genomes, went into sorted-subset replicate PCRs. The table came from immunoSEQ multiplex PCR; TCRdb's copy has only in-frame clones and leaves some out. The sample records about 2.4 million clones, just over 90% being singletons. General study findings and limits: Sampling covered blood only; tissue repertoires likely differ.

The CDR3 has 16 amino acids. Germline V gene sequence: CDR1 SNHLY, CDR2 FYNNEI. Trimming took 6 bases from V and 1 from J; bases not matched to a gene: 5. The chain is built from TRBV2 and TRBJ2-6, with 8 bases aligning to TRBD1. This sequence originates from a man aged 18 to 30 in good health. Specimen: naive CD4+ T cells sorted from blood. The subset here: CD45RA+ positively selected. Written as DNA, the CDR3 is TGTGCCAGCAGAGTACAGGGGGGATCTGGGGCCAACGTCCTGACTTTC. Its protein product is CASRVQGGSGANVLTF.